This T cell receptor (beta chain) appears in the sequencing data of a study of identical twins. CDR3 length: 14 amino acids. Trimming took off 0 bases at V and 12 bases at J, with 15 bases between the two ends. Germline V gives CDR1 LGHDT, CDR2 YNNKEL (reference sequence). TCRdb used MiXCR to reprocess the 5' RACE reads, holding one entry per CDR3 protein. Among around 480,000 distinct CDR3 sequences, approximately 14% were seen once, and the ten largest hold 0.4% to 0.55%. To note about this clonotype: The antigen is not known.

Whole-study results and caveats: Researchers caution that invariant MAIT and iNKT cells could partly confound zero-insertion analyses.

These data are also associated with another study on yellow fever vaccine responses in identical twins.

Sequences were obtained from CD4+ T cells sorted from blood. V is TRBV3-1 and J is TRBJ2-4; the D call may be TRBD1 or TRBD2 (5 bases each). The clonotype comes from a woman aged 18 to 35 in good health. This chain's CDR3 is CASSQDLGGIGQYF. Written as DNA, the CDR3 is TGTGCCAGCAGCCAAGATCTTGGGGGTATCGGTCAGTACTTC.